This T cell receptor beta chain was found in a study of regulatory T cells in long-lasting Graves disease. This clonotype was seen a handful of times. CDR3 length equals 15 residues. CDR1 SGHTA and CDR2 FQGNSA come from the germline V gene. The V and J ends lost 5 bases and 2 bases, in that order; junction bases with no gene match: 3. Investigators prepared the TCR beta libraries by applying iRepertoire HTBI primers and Arm-PCR of CDR3 regions. MiXCR was run by TCRdb on the multiplex PCR reads, yielding one entry per CDR3 protein. The table includes about 450,000 distinct CDR3 sequences, about 20% detected once. Time point given: persistent/refractory GD, antithyroid drugs over 5 years with positive TRAb. Generation of the TCR library employed RNA extracted from PBMCs.

The starting material was peripheral blood mononuclear cells (PBMCs), obtained when the disease was refractory, from a patient treated with antithyroid drugs. V and J are TRBV7-2 and TRBJ2-6; 7 bases line up with TRBD2. This sequence originates from a female donor with Graves disease. CDR3 residues: CASSRGLPGANVLTF. The CDR3 nucleotides read TGTGCCAGCAGCAGGGGACTACCTGGGGCCAACGTCCTGACTTTC.